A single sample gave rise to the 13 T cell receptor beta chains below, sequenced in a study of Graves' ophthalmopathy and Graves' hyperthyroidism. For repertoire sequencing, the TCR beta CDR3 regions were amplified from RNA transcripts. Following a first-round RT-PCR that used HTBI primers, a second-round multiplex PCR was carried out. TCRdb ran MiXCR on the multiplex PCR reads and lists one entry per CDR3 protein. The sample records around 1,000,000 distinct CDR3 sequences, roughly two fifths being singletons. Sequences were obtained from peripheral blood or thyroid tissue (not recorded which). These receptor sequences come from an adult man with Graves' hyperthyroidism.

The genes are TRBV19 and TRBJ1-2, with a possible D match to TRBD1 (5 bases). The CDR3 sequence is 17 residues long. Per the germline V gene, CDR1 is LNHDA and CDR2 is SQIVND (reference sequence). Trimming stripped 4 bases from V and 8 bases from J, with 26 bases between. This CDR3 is CASSKGGFGTSPRGYTF. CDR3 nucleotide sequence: TGTGCCAGTAGTAAAGGCGGATTCGGGACGTCGCCTAGAGGCTACACCTTC.

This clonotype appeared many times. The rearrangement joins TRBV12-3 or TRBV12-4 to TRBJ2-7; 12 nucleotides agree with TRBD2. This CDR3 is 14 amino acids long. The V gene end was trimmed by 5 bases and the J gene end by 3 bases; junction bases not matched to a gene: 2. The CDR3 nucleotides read TGTGCCAGCAGTCAACTAGCGGGGGGCTACGAGCAGTACTTC. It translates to CASSQLAGGYEQYF.

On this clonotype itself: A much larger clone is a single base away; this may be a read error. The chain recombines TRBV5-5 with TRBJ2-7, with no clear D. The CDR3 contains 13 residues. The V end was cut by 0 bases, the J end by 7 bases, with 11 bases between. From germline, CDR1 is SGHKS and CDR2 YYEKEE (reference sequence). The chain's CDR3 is CASSLVATNEQYF. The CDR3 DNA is TGTGCCAGCAGCTTGGTGGCTACCAATGAGCAGTACTTC.

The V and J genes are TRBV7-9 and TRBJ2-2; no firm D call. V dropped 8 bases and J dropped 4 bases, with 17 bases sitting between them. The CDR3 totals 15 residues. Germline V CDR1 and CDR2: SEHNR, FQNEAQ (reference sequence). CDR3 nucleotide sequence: TGTGCCAGCCGAAATAGTGGGGAATCCACCGGGGAGCTGTTTTTT. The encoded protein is CASRNSGESTGELFF.

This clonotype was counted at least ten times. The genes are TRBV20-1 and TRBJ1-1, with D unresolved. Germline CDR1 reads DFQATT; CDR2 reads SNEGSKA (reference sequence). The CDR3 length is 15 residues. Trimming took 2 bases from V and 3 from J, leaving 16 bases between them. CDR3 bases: TGCAGTGCTAGATTGCAGCAAGCCCGTCACACTGAAGCTTTCTTT. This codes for CSARLQQARHTEAFF.

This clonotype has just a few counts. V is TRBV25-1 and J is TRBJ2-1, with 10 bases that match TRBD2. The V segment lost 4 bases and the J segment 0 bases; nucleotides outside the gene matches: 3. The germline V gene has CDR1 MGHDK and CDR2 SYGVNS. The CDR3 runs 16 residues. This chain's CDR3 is CASSGTSGDSYNEQFF. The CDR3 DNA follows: TGTGCCAGCAGTGGTACTAGCGGGGACTCCTACAATGAGCAGTTCTTC.

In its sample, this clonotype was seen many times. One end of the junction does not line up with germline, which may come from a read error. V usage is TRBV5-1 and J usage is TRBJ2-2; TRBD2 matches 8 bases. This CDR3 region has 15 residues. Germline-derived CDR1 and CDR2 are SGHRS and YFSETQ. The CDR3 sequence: CASSLTSGNTGELFF. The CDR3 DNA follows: TGTGCCAGCAGTTTAACTAGCGGAAACACCGGGGAGCTGTTTTTT. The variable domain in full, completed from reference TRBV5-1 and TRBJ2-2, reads KAGVTQTPRYLIKTRGQQVTLSCSPISGHRSVSWYQQTPGQGLQFLFEYFSETQRNKGNFPGRFSGRQFSNSRSEMNVSTLELGDSALYLCASSLTSGNTGELFFGEGSRLTVL.

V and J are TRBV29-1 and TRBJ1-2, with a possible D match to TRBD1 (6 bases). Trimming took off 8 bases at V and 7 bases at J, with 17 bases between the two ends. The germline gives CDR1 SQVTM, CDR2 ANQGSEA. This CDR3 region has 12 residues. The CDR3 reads CSLDGGLGGYTF. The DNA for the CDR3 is TGCAGCTTGGATGGGGGGCTCGGTGGCTACACCTTC. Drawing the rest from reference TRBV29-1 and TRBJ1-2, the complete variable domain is SAVISQKPSRDICQRGTSLTIQCQVDSQVTMMFWYRQQPGQSLTLIATANQGSEATYESGFVIDKFPISRPNLTFSTLTVSNMSPEDSSIYLCSLDGGLGGYTFGSGTRLTVV.

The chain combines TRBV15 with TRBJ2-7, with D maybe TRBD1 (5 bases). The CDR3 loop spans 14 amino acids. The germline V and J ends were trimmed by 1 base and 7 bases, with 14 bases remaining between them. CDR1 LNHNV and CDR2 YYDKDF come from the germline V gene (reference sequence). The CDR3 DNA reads TGTGCCACCAGCAGAGTGAAAGGGGTCGGAGAGCAGTACTTC. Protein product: CATSRVKGVGEQYF. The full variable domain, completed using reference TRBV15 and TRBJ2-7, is DAMVIQNPRYQVTQFGKPVTLSCSQTLNHNVMYWYQQKSSQAPKLLFHYYDKDFNNEADTPDNFQSRRPNTSFCFLDIRSPGLGDTAMYLCATSRVKGVGEQYFGPGTRLTVT.

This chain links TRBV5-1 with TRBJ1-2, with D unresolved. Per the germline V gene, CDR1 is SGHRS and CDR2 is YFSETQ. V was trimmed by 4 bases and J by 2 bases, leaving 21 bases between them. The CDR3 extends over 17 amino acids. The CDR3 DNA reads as TGCGCCAGCAGCCCGAGCCCTGAAACGAAGAGGAACTATGGCTACACCTTC. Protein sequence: CASSPSPETKRNYGYTF. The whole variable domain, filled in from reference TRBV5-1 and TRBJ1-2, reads KAGVTQTPRYLIKTRGQQVTLSCSPISGHRSVSWYQQTPGQGLQFLFEYFSETQRNKGNFPGRFSGRQFSNSRSEMNVSTLELGDSALYLCASSPSPETKRNYGYTFGSGTRLTVV.

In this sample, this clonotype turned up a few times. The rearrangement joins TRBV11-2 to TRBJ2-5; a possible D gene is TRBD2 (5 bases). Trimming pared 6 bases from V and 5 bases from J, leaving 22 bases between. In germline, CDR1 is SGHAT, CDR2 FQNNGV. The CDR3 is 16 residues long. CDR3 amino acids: CASRLITGKNWETQYF. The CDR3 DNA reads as TGTGCCAGCAGGTTGATCACGGGGAAAAATTGGGAGACCCAGTACTTC.

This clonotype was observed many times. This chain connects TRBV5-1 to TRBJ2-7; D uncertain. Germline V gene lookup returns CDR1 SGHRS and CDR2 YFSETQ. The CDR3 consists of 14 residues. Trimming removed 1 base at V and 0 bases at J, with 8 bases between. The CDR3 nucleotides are TGCGCCAGCAGCTTGAACAGTAACTCCTACGAGCAGTACTTC. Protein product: CASSLNSNSYEQYF.

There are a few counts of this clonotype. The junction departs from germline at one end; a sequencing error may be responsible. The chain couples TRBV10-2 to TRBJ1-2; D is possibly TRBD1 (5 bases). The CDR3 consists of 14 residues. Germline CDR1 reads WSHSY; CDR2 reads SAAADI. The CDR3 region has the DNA TGTGCCAGCAGTTTGGGATGGGGGGACTATGGCTACACCTTC. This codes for CASSLGWGDYGYTF.